This T cell receptor (beta chain) was identified during a study of blood T cell repertoires in COVID-19. Study overall: PBMCs, B-cell-depleted T cells, or T cells were the source of the cDNA or gDNA that made up the material.

The table came from immunoSEQ multiplex PCR; TCRdb's copy has only in-frame clones and leaves some out. The sample has just under 95,000 clones; about four fifths are singletons. Per the germline V gene, CDR1 is SNHLY and CDR2 is FYNNEI. The junction had 1 base not matched to a gene; V was cut back by 7 bases and J by 2 bases. This CDR3 region has 12 residues. Source material: peripheral blood. The TCR originated in a human donor in a cohort sampled during active COVID-19. The chain combines TRBV2 with TRBJ2-7; TRBD1 matches at 8 bases. CDR3: CASKGQAYEQYF. CDR3 in DNA: TGTGCCAGCAAGGGACAGGCCTACGAGCAGTACTTC. The variable domain in full, with the rest retrieved from reference TRBV2 and TRBJ2-7, is EPEVTQTPSHQVTQMGQEVILRCVPISNHLYFYWYRQILGQKVEFLVSFYNNEISEKSEIFDDQFSVERPDGSNFTLKIRSTKLEDSAMYFCASKGQAYEQYFGPGTRLTVT.